The 20 T cell receptor beta chains given below trace back to one sample, sequenced in a study of blood T cell repertoires in COVID-19. Repertoires were generated with immunoSEQ multiplex PCR, while TCRdb's copy carries only in-frame clones and drops some. The table records over 140,000 clones, 75% to 80% of them present only once. Input material: PBMCs or T cells enriched from blood (not recorded which). These receptors all stem from a woman in her 50s who had recovered from COVID-19.

This clone appeared a few times. The CDR3 sequence is CASSSTGRGLADYEQYF. CDR3 DNA sequence: TGTGCCAGCAGCTCGACCGGGAGGGGACTAGCGGATTACGAGCAGTACTTC. The V gene is TRBV13, the J gene TRBJ2-7; 11 bases line up with TRBD2. Germline-derived CDR1 and CDR2 are PRHDT and FYEKMQ (reference sequence). This CDR3 has 17 residues. The V and J ends lost 4 bases and 4 bases, in that order; junction bases with no gene match: 12.

The sample holds a few counts of this clone. The chain carries TRBV3-1 (or the pseudogene TRBV3-2) and TRBJ1-2; D gene unclear. Trimming cost V 0 bases and J 4 bases, with 18 bases left between them. The length of the CDR3 is 17 residues. Germline CDR1 and CDR2: LGHDT and YNNKEL (reference sequence). The CDR3 is CASSQDHPLQYPYGYTF. CDR3 bases: TGTGCCAGCAGCCAAGACCATCCCTTACAGTATCCCTATGGCTACACCTTC.

The chain joins TRBV6-5 to TRBJ1-2, with 10 bases fitting TRBD1. The junction had 6 bases not matched to a gene; V was cut back by 6 bases and J by 8 bases. Per germline, CDR1 MNHEY and CDR2 SVGAGI. This CDR3 is 13 amino acids long. CDR3: CASSRGTGVGYTF. CDR3 DNA: TGTGCCAGCAGCCGCGGGACAGGGGTCGGCTACACCTTC.

This chain connects TRBV9 to TRBJ2-5; no clear D gene. V gave up 4 bases and J gave up 5 bases, with 15 bases separating them. This CDR3 is 14 amino acids long. Germline-derived CDR1 and CDR2 are SGDLS and YYNGEE. CDR3 in amino acids: CASSLKLDGETQYF. The DNA for the CDR3 is TGTGCCAGCAGCCTCAAATTAGACGGGGAGACCCAGTACTTC.

This chain connects TRBV19 to TRBJ2-1; no clear D gene. CDR1 and CDR2 (germline): LNHDA, SQIVND (reference sequence). This CDR3 spans 13 amino acids. V gave up 10 bases and J gave up 9 bases, with 19 bases separating them. CDR3: CATAVKAAGEQFF. CDR3 sequence (DNA): TGTGCCACCGCGGTTAAGGCAGCCGGTGAGCAGTTCTTC.

This chain joins TRBV20-1 and TRBJ2-1; the D gene is possibly TRBD1 (5 bases). CDR3 length: 11 residues. The V end lost 5 bases, the J end lost 10 bases, and 12 bases lay between the germline ends. CDR1 and CDR2 from the germline V gene are DFQATT and SNEGSKA (reference sequence). The CDR3 region is CSAQDRGEQFF. Written as DNA, the CDR3 is TGCAGTGCTCAAGACAGAGGAGAGCAGTTCTTC.

The chain uses TRBV28 and TRBJ1-2; TRBD1 might be the D (6 bases). The V gene's germline CDR1 is MDHEN and CDR2 SYDVKM. CDR3 length equals 15 residues. Trimming pared 2 bases from V and 4 bases from J, leaving 14 bases between. The CDR3 DNA follows: TGTGCCAGCAGTTTAACAGAGGGGGAAGGCTATGGCTACACCTTC. This translates into CASSLTEGEGYGYTF.

The chain is built from TRBV28 and TRBJ2-5; 9 bases fit TRBD2. This CDR3 contains 14 residues. The germline V gene has CDR1 MDHEN and CDR2 SYDVKM. With V trimmed by 2 bases and J by 3 bases, 1 base remained unmatched. CDR3 in DNA: TGTGCCAGCAGTTTAGCGGGAGGGGAAGAGACCCAGTACTTC. Its translation: CASSLAGGEETQYF.

The gene calls are TRBV11-3 and TRBJ2-7, with no clear D. V lost 2 bases and J 4 bases, leaving 15 bases between the germline ends. Germline V CDR1 and CDR2: SGHNT, YENEEA. This CDR3 comprises 15 residues. DNA for the CDR3: TGTGCCAGCAGCTTATCATACGGCAGCGAGTACGAGCAGTACTTC. Amino acids: CASSLSYGSEYEQYF.

The chain has TRBV12-5 and TRBJ2-7; the D gene is possibly TRBD2 (6 bases). V lost 11 bases and J lost 7, with 15 bases in between. Germline loops: CDR1 LGHNT, CDR2 FRNRAP. CDR3 length: 11 amino acids. The CDR3 sequence is CASSGVGEQYF. In DNA form, the CDR3 reads TGTGCTTCTTCGGGGGTCGGGGAGCAGTACTTC. Variable domain in full (rest from reference TRBV12-5 and TRBJ2-7): DARVTQTPRHKVTEMGQEVTMRCQPILGHNTVFWYRQTMMQGLELLAYFRNRAPLDDSGMPKDRFSAEMPDATLATLKIQPSEPRDSAVYFCASSGVGEQYFGPGTRLTVT.

The gene calls are TRBV6-5 and TRBJ1-3, with 7 bases identical to TRBD1. The CDR3 consists of 13 residues. Trimming cost V 7 bases and J 6 bases; bases outside gene matches: 6. Germline V gene sequence: CDR1 MNHEY, CDR2 SVGAGI. CDR3 DNA: TGTGCCAGCACCTCAGGGGGACTAAACACCATATATTTT. Translated, it gives CASTSGGLNTIYF.

The chain has TRBV9 and TRBJ1-2; possibly TRBD1 for D (5 bases). V lost 4 bases and J 4 bases, leaving 20 bases between the germline ends. The CDR3 is 16 amino acids. The germline gives CDR1 SGDLS, CDR2 YYNGEE. The CDR3 protein is CASSLPRGGEAYGYTF. The DNA for the CDR3 is TGTGCCAGCAGCCTACCTCGAGGAGGGGAGGCCTATGGCTACACCTTC.

The gene calls are TRBV28 and TRBJ1-2, with D possibly being TRBD1 (6 bases). In germline, CDR1 is MDHEN, CDR2 SYDVKM. This CDR3 region has 13 residues. The CDR3 DNA reads as TGTGCTCTTGGGGCAGGGGCCCTCTATGGCTACACCTTC. Translating gives CALGAGALYGYTF.

The V gene is TRBV23-1, the J gene TRBJ2-7; D is perhaps TRBD1 (5 bases). TRBV23-1 is an open reading frame, and its role is uncertain. This CDR3 spans 14 amino acids. The V gene lost 9 bases and the J gene lost 3 bases, with 18 bases spanning the gap. The CDR3 sequence: CARTSLADNYEQYF. The CDR3 bases are TGCGCCAGAACAAGTCTGGCGGACAACTACGAGCAGTACTTC.

The V and J genes are TRBV7-9 and TRBJ1-5; 7 positions match TRBD1. Germline CDR1 reads SEHNR; CDR2 reads FQNEAQ (reference sequence). J was trimmed by 0 bases and V by 0 bases; bases with no gene match: 5. The CDR3 extends over 17 amino acids. CDR3 DNA: TGTGCCAGCAGCTTAGCGGTCGGGACAGATAGCAATCAGCCCCAGCATTTT. Its translation is CASSLAVGTDSNQPQHF.

The genes are TRBV5-1 and TRBJ1-2; possibly TRBD1 for D (6 bases). V shed 0 bases and J shed 4 bases, with 13 bases lying between them. The length of the CDR3 is 15 residues. Looked up from germline, CDR1 is SGHRS and CDR2 is YFSETQ. The CDR3 sequence: CASSLAGGALYGYTF. CDR3 coding DNA: TGCGCCAGCAGCTTGGCGGGGGGCGCGCTCTATGGCTACACCTTC.

This clone was found a few times. At one boundary the junction diverges from the germline segment, which might be a read error. The chain employs TRBV9 and TRBJ2-7, with D possibly matching TRBD2 (6 bases). The CDR3 extends over 12 amino acids. Germline CDR1 is SGDLS and CDR2 is YYNGEE. The CDR3 reads CASSVGPGDSNF. CDR3 DNA sequence: TGTGCCAGCAGCGTAGGGCCCGGGGACTCCAACTTC.

The rearrangement links TRBV28 to TRBJ2-1, with 8 bases lining up with TRBD1. CDR1 is MDHEN, CDR2 SYDVKM, per germline. V shed 3 bases and J 6 bases; nucleotides not matched to a gene: 7. The CDR3 sequence is 15 residues long. The DNA of the CDR3 is TGTGCCAGCAGTTTGTCTTCCAGGGGGCTCAATGAGCAGTTCTTC. Amino acid sequence: CASSLSSRGLNEQFF.

The V and J genes are TRBV6-5 and TRBJ2-7; 10 bases line up with TRBD1. CDR3 length: 14 amino acids. The germline V gene encodes CDR1 MNHEY and CDR2 SVGAGI. V lost 6 bases to trimming and J lost 5 bases; unmatched junction nucleotides: 7. CDR3 in amino acids: CASRSGTGVNEQYF. As DNA, the CDR3 is TGTGCCAGCAGATCCGGGACAGGGGTGAACGAGCAGTACTTC.

This clone was counted between two and nine times. The V and J genes are TRBV2 and TRBJ2-1, with TRBD2 matching over 12 bases. V shed 2 bases, J shed 15 bases, and the junction held 8 bases outside the gene matches. This CDR3 spans 14 amino acids. Germline V gene lookup returns CDR1 SNHLY and CDR2 FYNNEI. The CDR3 sequence is CASSEWSSGGAGFF. CDR3 coding DNA: TGTGCCAGCAGTGAATGGTCTAGCGGGGGGGCCGGGTTCTTC.